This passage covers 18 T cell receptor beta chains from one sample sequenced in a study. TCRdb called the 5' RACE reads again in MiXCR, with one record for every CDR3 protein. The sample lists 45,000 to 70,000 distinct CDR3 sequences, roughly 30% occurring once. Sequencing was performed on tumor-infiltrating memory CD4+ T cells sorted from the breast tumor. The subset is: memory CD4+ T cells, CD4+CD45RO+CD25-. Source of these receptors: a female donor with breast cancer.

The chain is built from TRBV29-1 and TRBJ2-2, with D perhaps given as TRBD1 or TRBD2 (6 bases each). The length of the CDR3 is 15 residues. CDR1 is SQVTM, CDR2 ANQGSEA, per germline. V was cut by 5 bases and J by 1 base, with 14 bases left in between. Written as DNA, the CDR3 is TGCAGCGTTAGGGGCGGGACACAGAACACCGGGGAGCTGTTTTTT. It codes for CSVRGGTQNTGELFF.

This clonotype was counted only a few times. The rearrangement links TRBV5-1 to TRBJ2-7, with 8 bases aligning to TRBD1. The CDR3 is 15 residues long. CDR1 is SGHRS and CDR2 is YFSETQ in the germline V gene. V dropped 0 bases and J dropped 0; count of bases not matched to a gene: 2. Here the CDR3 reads CASSLGTGFSYEQYF. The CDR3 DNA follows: TGCGCCAGCAGCTTGGGGACAGGGTTCTCCTACGAGCAGTACTTC.

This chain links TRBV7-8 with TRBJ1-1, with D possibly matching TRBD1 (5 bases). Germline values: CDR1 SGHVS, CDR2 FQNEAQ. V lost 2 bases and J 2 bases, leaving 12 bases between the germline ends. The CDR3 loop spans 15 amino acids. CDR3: CASSLRQFLNTEAFF. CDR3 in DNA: TGTGCCAGCAGCTTACGACAGTTCCTAAACACTGAAGCTTTCTTT.

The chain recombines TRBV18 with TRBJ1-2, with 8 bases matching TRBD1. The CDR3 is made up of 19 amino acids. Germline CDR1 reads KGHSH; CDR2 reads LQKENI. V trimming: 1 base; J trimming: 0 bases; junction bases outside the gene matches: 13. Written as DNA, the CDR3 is TGTGCCAGCTCACCACGGACTGGACAGGGTTTTTCAACTAACTATGGCTACACCTTC. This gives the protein CASSPRTGQGFSTNYGYTF.

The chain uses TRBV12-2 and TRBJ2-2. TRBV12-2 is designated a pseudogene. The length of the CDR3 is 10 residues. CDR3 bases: TGTGCAAGTCGCTTAGGGGACCTGTTTTTT. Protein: CASRLGDLFF.

This CDR3 reads CSVDGASAEETQYF. Written as DNA, the CDR3 is TGCAGCGTTGACGGTGCGTCTGCAGAAGAGACCCAGTACTTC. V gene TRBV29-1 combines with J gene TRBJ2-5, with unresolved D. V lost 3 bases and J lost 3, with 14 bases in between. The CDR3 spans 14 residues. Looked up from germline, CDR1 is SQVTM and CDR2 is ANQGSEA.

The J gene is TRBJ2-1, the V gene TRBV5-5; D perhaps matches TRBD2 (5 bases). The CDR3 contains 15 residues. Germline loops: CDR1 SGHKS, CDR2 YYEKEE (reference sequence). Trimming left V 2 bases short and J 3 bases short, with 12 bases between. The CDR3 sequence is CASSFDYLNYNEQFF. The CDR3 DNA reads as TGTGCCAGCAGCTTCGACTACCTTAACTACAATGAGCAGTTCTTC.

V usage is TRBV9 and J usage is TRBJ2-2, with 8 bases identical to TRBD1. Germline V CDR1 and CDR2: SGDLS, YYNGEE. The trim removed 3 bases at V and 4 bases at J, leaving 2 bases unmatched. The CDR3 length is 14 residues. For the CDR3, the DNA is TGTGCCAGCAGCGAAACAGGGGGCACCGGGGAGCTGTTTTTT. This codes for CASSETGGTGELFF.

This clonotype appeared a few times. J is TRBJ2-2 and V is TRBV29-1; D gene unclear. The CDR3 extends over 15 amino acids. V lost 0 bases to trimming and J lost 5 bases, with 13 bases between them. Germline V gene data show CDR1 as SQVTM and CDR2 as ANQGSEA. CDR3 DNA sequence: TGCAGCGTTGAAGATGCCCTAACACGTACCGGGGAGCTGTTTTTT. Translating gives CSVEDALTRTGELFF.

CDR3 sequence: CASSLEFTGGNSPLHF. In DNA, the CDR3 is TGCGCCAGCAGCTTGGAATTTACAGGGGGAAATTCACCCCTCCACTTT. The V and J genes are TRBV5-1 and TRBJ1-6, with 8 bases matching TRBD1. Germline assignment: CDR1 SGHRS and CDR2 YFSETQ. Losses at the gene ends were 0 bases for V and 7 bases for J; bases not matched to a gene: 6. This CDR3 has 16 amino acids.

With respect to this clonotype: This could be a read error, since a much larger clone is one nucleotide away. The CDR3 reads CAWSVEGNTTYF. In DNA, the CDR3 is TGTGCCTGGAGTGTCGAGGGAAACACCACATATTTT. This chain links TRBV30 with TRBJ1-3, with no clear D. From germline, CDR1 is GTSNPN and CDR2 SVGIG (reference sequence). This CDR3 contains 12 residues.

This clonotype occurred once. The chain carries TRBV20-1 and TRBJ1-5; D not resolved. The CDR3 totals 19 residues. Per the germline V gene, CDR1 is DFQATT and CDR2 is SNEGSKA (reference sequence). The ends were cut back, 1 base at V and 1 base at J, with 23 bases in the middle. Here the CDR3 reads CSARGRDLTGPISNQPQHF. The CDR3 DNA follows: TGCAGTGCTAGAGGGCGAGATCTCACCGGGCCTATAAGCAATCAGCCCCAGCATTTT.

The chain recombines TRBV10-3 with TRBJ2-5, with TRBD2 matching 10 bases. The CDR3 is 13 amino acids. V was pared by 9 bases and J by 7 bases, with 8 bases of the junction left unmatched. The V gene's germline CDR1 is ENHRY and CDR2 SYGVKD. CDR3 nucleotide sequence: TGTGCCATACAGCGGGAGGGCCGGGGGACCCAGTACTTC. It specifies CAIQREGRGTQYF.

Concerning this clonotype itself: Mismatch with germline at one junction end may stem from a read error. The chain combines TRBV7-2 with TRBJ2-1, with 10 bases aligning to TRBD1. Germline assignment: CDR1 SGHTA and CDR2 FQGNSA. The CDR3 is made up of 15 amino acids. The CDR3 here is CASSAGTGVRNERFF. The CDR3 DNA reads TGTGCCAGCAGCGCAGGGACAGGGGTTAGGAATGAGCGGTTCTTC.

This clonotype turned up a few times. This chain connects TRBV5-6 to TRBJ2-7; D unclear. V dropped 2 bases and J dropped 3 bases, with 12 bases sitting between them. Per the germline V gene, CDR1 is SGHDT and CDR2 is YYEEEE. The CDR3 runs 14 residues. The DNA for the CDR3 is TGTGCCAGCAGCTTCCGGGTTATAGGCTACGAGCAGTACTTC. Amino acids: CASSFRVIGYEQYF.

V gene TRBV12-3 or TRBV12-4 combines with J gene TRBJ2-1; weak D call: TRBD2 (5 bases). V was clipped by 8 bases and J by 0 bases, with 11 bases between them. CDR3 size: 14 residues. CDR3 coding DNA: TGTGCCAGCGCAGTAGGGAGCTCCTACAATGAGCAGTTCTTC. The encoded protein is CASAVGSSYNEQFF.

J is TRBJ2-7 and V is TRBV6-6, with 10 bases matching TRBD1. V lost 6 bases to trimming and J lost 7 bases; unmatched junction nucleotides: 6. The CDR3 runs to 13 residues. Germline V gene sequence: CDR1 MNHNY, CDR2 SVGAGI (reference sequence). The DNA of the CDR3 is TGTGCCAGCAGCCGACAGGGGGCGCAGGAGCAGTACTTC. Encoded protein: CASSRQGAQEQYF.

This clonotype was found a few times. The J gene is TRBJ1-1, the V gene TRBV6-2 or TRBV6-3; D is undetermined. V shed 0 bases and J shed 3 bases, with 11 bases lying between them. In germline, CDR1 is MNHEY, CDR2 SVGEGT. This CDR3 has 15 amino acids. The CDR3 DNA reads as TGTGCCAGCAGTTACTCGAGGTTGGGTGACACTGAAGCTTTCTTT. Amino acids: CASSYSRLGDTEAFF.